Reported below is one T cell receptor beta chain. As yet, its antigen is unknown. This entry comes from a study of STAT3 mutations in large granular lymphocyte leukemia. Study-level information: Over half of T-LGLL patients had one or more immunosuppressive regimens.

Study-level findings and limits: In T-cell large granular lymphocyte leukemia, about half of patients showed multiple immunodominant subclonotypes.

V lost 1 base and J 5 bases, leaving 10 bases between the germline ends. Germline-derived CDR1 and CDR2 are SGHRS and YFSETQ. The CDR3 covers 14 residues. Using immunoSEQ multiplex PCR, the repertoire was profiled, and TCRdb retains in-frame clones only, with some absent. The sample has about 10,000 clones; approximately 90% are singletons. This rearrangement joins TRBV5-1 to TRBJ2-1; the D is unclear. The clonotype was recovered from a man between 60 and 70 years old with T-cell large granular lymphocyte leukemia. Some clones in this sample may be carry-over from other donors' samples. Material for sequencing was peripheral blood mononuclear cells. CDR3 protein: CASSLNSPHNEQFF. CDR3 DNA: TGCGCCAGCAGCTTGAATTCCCCTCACAATGAGCAGTTCTTC.